This T cell receptor beta chain is from a study of control samples from healthy donors and cancer patients. A few counts support this clone. The data were produced by immunoSEQ multiplex PCR, yet TCRdb's version contains in-frame clones alone and is incomplete. The table lists 17,000 or so clones, about 89% of them singletons. The source of this sequence is a man in his fifties or sixties with head and neck cancer. Material: PBMCs.

The CDR3 coding sequence is TGTGCCACCAGCAGAGATTTAAGGAATGTACCTTTCTTT. This translates into CATSRDLRNVPFF. The chain combines TRBV15 with TRBJ1-1; D unresolved. V dropped 0 bases and J dropped 12 bases, with 14 bases sitting between them. This CDR3 spans 13 amino acids. The germline V gene encodes CDR1 LNHNV and CDR2 YYDKDF (reference sequence).